This T cell receptor beta chain was observed in a study of blood T cell repertoires in COVID-19. Profiled with immunoSEQ multiplex PCR; TCRdb holds only in-frame clones, not every one. This sample carries 85,000 to 95,000 clones, 88% of them seen once, and the ten largest clones take around 0.47%. This CDR3 region has 15 residues. CDR1 and CDR2 (germline): SGHRS, YFSETQ. The junction had 9 bases not matched to a gene; V was cut back by 4 bases and J by 2 bases. The clonotype was recovered from a man in his 60s with acute or convalescent COVID-19. Sequencing was performed on peripheral blood. This sequence joins TRBV5-1 and TRBJ2-7; 7 bases are shared with TRBD1. The CDR3 sequence is CASSPRQGSTYEQYF. The CDR3 nucleotides are TGCGCCAGCAGCCCAAGACAGGGCTCAACCTACGAGCAGTACTTC. Drawing the rest from reference TRBV5-1 and TRBJ2-7, the complete variable domain is KAGVTQTPRYLIKTRGQQVTLSCSPISGHRSVSWYQQTPGQGLQFLFEYFSETQRNKGNFPGRFSGRQFSNSRSEMNVSTLELGDSALYLCASSPRQGSTYEQYFGPGTRLTVT.